What follows is one T cell receptor (beta chain) and its context. Its antigen is undetermined. This sample is drawn from a study of T cell responses to AZD1222 COVID-19 vaccine. Regarding the study as a whole: Two AZD1222 administrations were followed by greater Spike-specific TCR breadth and depth.

Clones were sequenced by immunoSEQ multiplex PCR, and TCRdb holds only the in-frame ones, with some missing. The table has 150,000 to 200,000 clones, 80% to 90% seen once. The analysis combined second doses at about 4 or about 12 weeks. V lost 6 bases and J 3 bases, leaving 19 bases between the germline ends. Germline lookup yields CDR1 LGHDT and CDR2 YNNKEL (reference sequence). The CDR3 extends over 16 amino acids. This chain links TRBV3-1 (or the pseudogene TRBV3-2) with TRBJ2-3; the D is unclear. The sequence derives from an adult who received the AZD1222 COVID-19 vaccine. Specimen: peripheral blood, collected 28 days after the second AZD1222 dose. The CDR3 sequence is CASRTTVGNWTDTQYF. The CDR3 DNA sequence: TGTGCCAGCAGAACAACGGTGGGAAATTGGACAGATACGCAGTATTTT.